The TCR beta chain described here comes from a study of regulatory T cells in long-lasting Graves disease. Overall study context: Patients with new Graves' disease had used antithyroid drugs below 3 months.

As concerns this clonotype: Its antigen remains unidentified.

Arm-PCR of CDR3 regions with iRepertoire HTBI primers generated TCR beta libraries. TCRdb re-derived calls from the multiplex PCR reads in MiXCR, one entry per CDR3 protein. The sample carries roughly 420,000 distinct CDR3 sequences, roughly 17% recorded once. Time point described: newly diagnosed GD, antithyroid drugs for less than 3 months. PBMC RNA served as the TCR library source. Patients met American Thyroid Association criteria for Graves' disease. General study results and limits: Tissue studied was limited to peripheral blood, excluding thyroid tissue.

The CDR3 has 13 residues. Germline assignment: CDR1 DFQATT and CDR2 SNEGSKA (reference sequence). The ends were cut back, 2 bases at V and 11 bases at J, with 17 bases in the middle. These data are also associated with another study on T cells in Graves' hyperthyroidism and ophthalmopathy. That work adds: Patients were aged 18 to 65, had disease duration under 2 months, and had newly diagnosed hyperthyroidism.

J is TRBJ2-3 and V is TRBV20-1, with D perhaps TRBD1 (5 bases). This receptor was obtained from a woman in her thirties with Graves disease. The sample was peripheral blood mononuclear cells (PBMCs), taken at new diagnosis, from a patient treated with antithyroid drugs. The CDR3 nucleotides are TGCAGTGCTAGACCTACGCAGGGTCGCATGCAGTATTTT. The encoded protein is CSARPTQGRMQYF.